The 27 T cell receptor beta chains listed next were all sequenced from one sample in a study of blood T cell repertoires in COVID-19. Here immunoSEQ multiplex PCR was the method, and the copy in TCRdb shows in-frame clones only, minus some. The sample yields about 260,000 clones, about 86% seen once. The sequenced material came from peripheral blood. Every receptor here comes from a young man with active or convalescent COVID-19.

V gene TRBV5-1 combines with J gene TRBJ1-2; perhaps TRBD1 as D (5 bases). Per the germline V gene, CDR1 is SGHRS and CDR2 is YFSETQ. The length of the CDR3 is 13 residues. Trimming took 0 bases from V and 6 from J, leaving 9 bases between them. In nucleotides, the CDR3 is TGCGCCAGCAGCTTGGCCGGGACTGATGGCTACACCTTC. Protein: CASSLAGTDGYTF.

The chain carries TRBV19 and TRBJ2-7, with a weak D call TRBD2 (6 bases). Trimming took off 5 bases at V and 0 bases at J, with 11 bases between the two ends. The CDR3 runs 14 residues. Germline values: CDR1 LNHDA, CDR2 SQIVND (reference sequence). The CDR3 DNA reads TGTGCCAGTAGTCACCCCGGGGGCTCCTACGAGCAGTACTTC. Translating gives CASSHPGGSYEQYF.

This clone occurred once. The chain recombines TRBV6-5 with TRBJ2-3, with 10 bases matching TRBD2. This CDR3 contains 15 residues. The ends lost 6 bases at V and 2 bases at J; junction bases unmatched: 5. The germline V gene encodes CDR1 MNHEY and CDR2 SVGAGI. CDR3: CASSILAGATDTQYF. Written as DNA, the CDR3 is TGTGCCAGCAGCATTCTAGCGGGGGCCACAGATACGCAGTATTTT.

V is TRBV2 and J is TRBJ2-1, with 7 positions matching TRBD2. CDR1 and CDR2 from the germline V gene are SNHLY and FYNNEI. V trimming: 4 bases; J trimming: 6 bases; junction bases outside the gene matches: 24. This CDR3 region has 20 residues. CDR3 sequence (DNA): TGTGCCAGCAGTGCGACCATTCCCCACCGGTGGGGGGGTGGATCCAATGAGCAGTTCTTC. Amino acid sequence: CASSATIPHRWGGGSNEQFF. The whole variable domain, remainder taken from reference TRBV2 and TRBJ2-1, is EPEVTQTPSHQVTQMGQEVILRCVPISNHLYFYWYRQILGQKVEFLVSFYNNEISEKSEIFDDQFSVERPDGSNFTLKIRSTKLEDSAMYFCASSATIPHRWGGGSNEQFFGPGTRLTVL.

The chain couples TRBV6-1 to TRBJ1-3; D is unclear. Per the germline V gene, CDR1 is MNHNS and CDR2 is SASEGT. The V end was cut by 3 bases, the J end by 7 bases, with 10 bases between. The CDR3 spans 13 residues. The CDR3 is CASSEYHGNTIYF. In nucleotides, the CDR3 is TGTGCCAGCAGTGAGTACCACGGGAACACCATATATTTT.

The chain recombines TRBV18 with TRBJ2-3; 7 bases agree with TRBD1. Germline V gives CDR1 KGHSH, CDR2 LQKENI. The CDR3 has 14 amino acids. V shed 4 bases and J 3 bases; nucleotides not matched to a gene: 4. CDR3 amino acids: CASSLTGATDTQYF. The CDR3 region has the DNA TGTGCCAGCTCACTAACAGGGGCAACAGATACGCAGTATTTT.

The chain carries TRBV11-2 and TRBJ2-3; D may be TRBD2 (5 bases). V was trimmed by 4 bases and J by 0 bases, leaving 14 bases between them. Germline-derived CDR1 and CDR2 are SGHAT and FQNNGV. The CDR3 extends over 16 amino acids. CDR3 sequence reads: CASSSQISGSTDTQYF. DNA for the CDR3: TGTGCCAGCAGCTCTCAAATCAGCGGTAGCACAGATACGCAGTATTTT.

This clone was seen just once. The chain links TRBV4-2 to TRBJ1-6; D is undetermined. The CDR3 spans 18 residues. V lost 1 base and J 0 bases, leaving 13 bases between the germline ends. CDR1 and CDR2 from the germline V gene are LGHNA and YNFKEQ. CDR3 protein: CASSQVPTRSSYNSPLHF. In nucleotides, the CDR3 is TGTGCCAGCAGCCAAGTTCCCACGAGGAGCTCCTATAATTCACCCCTCCACTTT.

The CDR3 DNA reads TGTGCCAGCGGCCGCGACCGCTCGACAGGGAAGAACACTGAAGCTTTCTTT. Protein sequence: CASGRDRSTGKNTEAFF. This chain uses TRBV5-8 with TRBJ1-1; the match to TRBD1 covers 7 bases. Germline V gene sequence: CDR1 SGHTS, CDR2 YDEGEE. The ends lost 7 bases at V and 1 base at J; junction bases unmatched: 16. The CDR3 runs 17 residues.

This rearrangement joins TRBV27 to TRBJ1-1; D remains ambiguous. The CDR3 extends over 12 amino acids. Looked up from germline, CDR1 is MNHEY and CDR2 is SMNVEV (reference sequence). Trimming took 1 base from V and 13 from J, leaving 13 bases between them. CDR3 bases: TGTGCCAGCAGTTTATGGGCGCCGATGGATTTCTTT. It is translated as CASSLWAPMDFF.

This clone is a singleton in its sample. The rearrangement uses TRBV7-8 and TRBJ2-5, with D tentatively TRBD2 (6 bases). The CDR3 length is 15 residues. Between the trimmed V and J ends, which lost 1 base and 5 bases, there was a span of 14 bases. The germline V gene encodes CDR1 SGHVS and CDR2 FQNEAQ. CDR3 sequence (DNA): TGTGCCAGCAGCTTAGTTTCAGGGAGGTGGGAGACCCAGTACTTC. It translates to CASSLVSGRWETQYF.

The chain joins TRBV2 to TRBJ2-7, with D unresolved. The V end was cut by 3 bases, the J end by 13 bases, with 10 bases between. The CDR3 runs 10 residues. Germline V gives CDR1 SNHLY, CDR2 FYNNEI. The CDR3: CASSDWQDYF. DNA of the CDR3: TGTGCCAGCAGTGATTGGCAGGATTACTTC.

The chain links TRBV4-1 to TRBJ1-2; 8 positions agree with TRBD1. Germline values: CDR1 MGHRA, CDR2 YSYEKL. V shed 1 base, J shed 7 bases, and the junction held 11 bases outside the gene matches. This CDR3 comprises 16 residues. The CDR3 coding sequence is TGCGCCAGCAGCCAAGTGCAGGGGGCGATTTCAATTGGCTACACCTTC. Translated: CASSQVQGAISIGYTF.

This clone has a single count. This chain links TRBV10-2 with TRBJ2-3; D gene unclear. Germline assignment: CDR1 WSHSY and CDR2 SAAADI. V was shortened by 4 bases and J by 2 bases, with 7 bases between the two germline ends. This CDR3 is built from 13 residues. The CDR3 is CASSGSNTDTQYF. For the CDR3, the DNA is TGCGCCAGCAGTGGCAGTAACACAGATACGCAGTATTTT.

This sequence joins TRBV9 and TRBJ1-2; 7 nucleotides match TRBD1. V lost 2 bases and J lost 4; bases outside the gene matches: 11. Germline-derived CDR1 and CDR2 are SGDLS and YYNGEE. The CDR3 covers 16 residues. CDR3 amino acids: CASSVGTAFTPYGYTF. DNA for the CDR3: TGTGCCAGCAGCGTTGGGACAGCTTTTACTCCCTATGGCTACACCTTC.

This clone was counted only a few times. V usage is TRBV15 and J usage is TRBJ2-7, with D perhaps TRBD1 (6 bases). Germline CDR1 and CDR2: LNHNV and YYDKDF (reference sequence). CDR3 length: 14 residues. Trimming took 2 bases from V and 2 from J, leaving 10 bases between them. In DNA, the CDR3 is TGTGCCACCAGCAGAACGGGACAACCCTACGAGCAGTACTTC. Amino acids: CATSRTGQPYEQYF.

The V gene is TRBV5-1, the J gene TRBJ1-2; 8 bases line up with TRBD1. In germline, CDR1 is SGHRS, CDR2 YFSETQ. With V trimmed by 4 bases and J by 7 bases, 6 bases remained unmatched. This CDR3 spans 13 amino acids. The DNA of the CDR3 is TGCGCCAGCAGCGGACAGGGCCTCGGTGGCTACACCTTC. Its protein is CASSGQGLGGYTF.

This chain uses TRBV2 with TRBJ2-3; 7 nucleotides agree with TRBD2. CDR1 is SNHLY and CDR2 is FYNNEI in the germline V gene. The CDR3 spans 15 residues. V trimming: 8 bases; J trimming: 0 bases; junction bases outside the gene matches: 8. The chain's CDR3 is CASVDSGSSTDTQYF. The CDR3 nucleotides read TGTGCCAGCGTCGATAGCGGGTCTAGCACAGATACGCAGTATTTT.

The chain is built from TRBV7-8 and TRBJ1-5; D unclear. V was shortened by 1 base and J by 0 bases, with 13 bases between the two germline ends. The germline CDR1 and CDR2 sequences are SGHVS and FQNEAQ. This CDR3 comprises 17 residues. CDR3 nucleotide sequence: TGTGCCAGCAGCTTAGGAACACCACAATATAGCAATCAGCCCCAGCATTTT. Protein sequence: CASSLGTPQYSNQPQHF.

The rearrangement links TRBV16 to TRBJ2-1; no clear D. With 0 bases removed from V and 0 bases from J, the gap between germline ends came to 9 bases. CDR1 KGHSY and CDR2 FQNENV come from the germline V gene. The CDR3 runs 16 residues. DNA for the CDR3: TGTGCCAGCAGCCAATCCATGGCCCGCTCCTACAATGAGCAGTTCTTC. Translating it yields CASSQSMARSYNEQFF.

This sequence joins TRBV5-4 and TRBJ2-5, with TRBD2 matching 8 bases. There are 16 residues in the CDR3. The V segment lost 4 bases and the J segment 1 base; nucleotides outside the gene matches: 9. Germline-derived CDR1 and CDR2 are SGHNT and YYREEE (reference sequence). In DNA, the CDR3 is TGTGCCAGCAGCCCCCAAGCGGGGGAGGTCCAAGAGACCCAGTACTTC. This codes for CASSPQAGEVQETQYF.

The gene calls are TRBV7-3 and TRBJ1-1, with a tentative D call TRBD1 (6 bases). Trimming left V 5 bases short and J 4 bases short, with 23 bases between. There are 17 residues in the CDR3. CDR1 SGHTA and CDR2 FQGTGA come from the germline V gene. CDR3 amino acids: CASSPSPAAFRGTEAFF. CDR3 sequence (DNA): TGTGCCAGCAGCCCCTCACCGGCGGCTTTCAGGGGCACTGAAGCTTTCTTT.

This clone came up once. The J gene is TRBJ2-7, the V gene TRBV7-2; 12 bases are a match to TRBD1. The CDR3 totals 13 residues. After removal of 6 bases from V and 6 bases from J, the junction contained 3 bases not matched to a gene. Germline loops: CDR1 SGHTA, CDR2 FQGNSA. The CDR3 DNA is TGTGCCAGCAGGGGACAGGGGGCAGGCGAGCAGTACTTC. Translated: CASRGQGAGEQYF.

J is TRBJ2-6 and V is TRBV30, with 10 nucleotides matching TRBD1. CDR1 is GTSNPN, CDR2 SVGIG, per germline (reference sequence). The CDR3 contains 18 residues. Germline trimming cut 3 bases from V and 0 bases from J; bases unmatched to any gene: 8. This CDR3 is CAWSRTGGISSGANVLTF. The CDR3 region has the DNA TGTGCCTGGAGCCGGACAGGGGGAATAAGCTCTGGGGCCAACGTCCTGACTTTC.

This clone was observed once. The rearrangement uses TRBV14 and TRBJ1-1, with unresolved D. V was trimmed by 0 bases and J by 5 bases, leaving 7 bases between them. Germline values: CDR1 SGHDN, CDR2 FVKESK. This CDR3 is built from 13 residues. CDR3 nucleotides: TGTGCCAGCAGCCAAGAGGCTTATACTGAAGCTTTCTTT. It codes for CASSQEAYTEAFF.

The rearrangement uses TRBV5-1 and TRBJ2-5, with D perhaps matching TRBD2 (7 bases). The CDR3 extends over 15 amino acids. Trimming removed 0 bases from V and 5 bases from J, with 14 bases in between. Germline V CDR1 and CDR2: SGHRS, YFSETQ. The CDR3 nucleotides read TGCGCCAGCAGCTTGGAGGCGGGGGCTGGGGAGACCCAGTACTTC. Its translation: CASSLEAGAGETQYF.

The V gene is TRBV19, the J gene TRBJ1-1, with D perhaps matching TRBD1 (6 bases). Per germline, CDR1 LNHDA and CDR2 SQIVND (reference sequence). The CDR3 covers 15 residues. The V end was cut by 2 bases, the J end by 0 bases, with 10 bases between. The CDR3 is CASSITTGMNTEAFF. The DNA of the CDR3 is TGTGCCAGTAGTATAACCACAGGGATGAACACTGAAGCTTTCTTT.